This T cell receptor beta chain was captured by sequencing in a study of beta chain features in type 1 diabetes. The study reverse transcribed the entire isolated RNA, so it sequenced expressed TCRB transcripts. Only in-frame clones appear in the TCRdb table, and some are missing; sequencing was by immunoSEQ multiplex PCR. The profile covers around 70,000 clones, with more than 45% appearing a single time and 0.7% taken by the ten largest. General study results and limits: When Type 1 diabetes patients were examined, their TCRB CDR3s proved moderately but significantly shorter in all four CD4+ subsets. Patients and controls would share equally any PCR tilt toward shorter templates.

Regarding this clone: Its antigen is unidentified.

V dropped 7 bases and J dropped 0 bases, with 16 bases sitting between them. The length of the CDR3 is 16 residues. Germline lookup yields CDR1 MNHEY and CDR2 SMNVEV (reference sequence). There was one heparinised blood draw per donor, averaging about 116 mL. Source material: central memory CD4+ T cells from blood. This receptor was taken from a man aged 25-45 years with type 1 diabetes. The chain uses TRBV27 and TRBJ2-1, with unresolved D. DNA for the CDR3: TGTGCCAGCACGCCTAAGGCGCGGAGCTCCTACAATGAGCAGTTCTTC. Translation: CASTPKARSSYNEQFF.